A selection of T cell receptor beta chains follows, all from one sample in a study of cytotoxic CD8 clonotypes in ibrutinib-treated CLL. The method was immunoSEQ multiplex PCR; TCRdb's version includes in-frame clones alone and lacks a portion of them. The data contain roughly 47,000 clones, more than 45% of them singletons. Sequenced material: PBMCs, taken after 12 months of ibrutinib treatment. These receptors originate from a human donor with chronic lymphocytic leukemia. The CDR3 runs from the conserved cysteine through the conserved F or W.

V	length	J	CDR3
TRBV27	13	TRBJ2-7	CASSLKARYEQYF
TRBV9	17	TRBJ2-2	CASNQNRDRGNTGELFF
TRBV4-1	16	TRBJ2-7	CASSHTTGSATYEQYF
TRBV19	16	TRBJ1-5	CASSIAGQGLGQPQHF
TRBV5-5	16	TRBJ2-1	CASSLALAGLYNEQFF
TRBV2	17	TRBJ2-6	CASSRTGARSGANVLTF
TRBV28	15	TRBJ2-7	CASSSIGTGEGEQYF
TRBV9	17	TRBJ2-5	CASSAGSMRDWGETQYF
TRBV30	16	TRBJ1-5	CAWSVRGGLRNQPQHF
TRBV9	15	TRBJ1-5	CASSAQGAGNQPQHF
TRBV7-9	15	TRBJ2-1	CASSTPRQGDSEQFF
TRBV2	15	TRBJ1-5	CASSQGQSGGQPQHF
TRBV9	14	TRBJ1-4	CASSVAQGNEKLFF
TRBV27	12	TRBJ2-1	CASSSVKTEQFF
TRBV19	11	TRBJ2-1	CASSRSGGQFF
TRBV7-2	10	TRBJ2-1	CASSLSEQFF
TRBV7-9	16	TRBJ2-3	CASSLLGRGYTDTQYF
TRBV10-3	13	TRBJ1-4	CAIGTTTNEKLFF